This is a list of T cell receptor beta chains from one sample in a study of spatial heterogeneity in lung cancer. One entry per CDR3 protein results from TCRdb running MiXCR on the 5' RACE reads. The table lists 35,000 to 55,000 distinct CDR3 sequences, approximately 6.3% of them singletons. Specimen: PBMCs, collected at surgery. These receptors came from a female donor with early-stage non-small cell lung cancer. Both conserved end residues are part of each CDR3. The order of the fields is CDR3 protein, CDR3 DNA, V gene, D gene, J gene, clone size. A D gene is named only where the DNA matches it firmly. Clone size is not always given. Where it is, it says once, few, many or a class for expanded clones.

CASIRDDTGELFF	TGTGCCAGCATCAGGGATGATACCGGGGAGCTGTTTTTT	TRBV2	.	TRBJ2-2	many
CASSKVTSPLPSTDTQYF	TGTGCCAGCAGCAAAGTCACTAGCCCCCTCCCTAGCACAGATACGCAGTATTTT	TRBV21-1	.	TRBJ2-3	many
CASTHRGEETQYF	TGTGCCAGCACCCATCGGGGAGAAGAGACCCAGTACTTC	TRBV2	.	TRBJ2-5	few
CASSRDRATGNTIYF	TGTGCCAGCAGTAGGGACAGGGCGACTGGAAACACCATATATTTT	TRBV6-5	TRBD1	TRBJ1-3	many
CASSLETVLEAFF	TGCGCCAGCAGCTTGGAGACAGTGCTTGAAGCTTTCTTT	TRBV5-1	.	TRBJ1-1	.
CASRLRQGYEQYF	TGTGCAAGTCGCCTAAGACAGGGCTACGAGCAGTACTTC	TRBV12-2	.	TRBJ2-7	medium-sized
CASSFRQGGTEAFF	TGTGCCAGCAGCTTCAGACAGGGGGGGACTGAAGCTTTCTTT	TRBV12-3/TRBV12-4	TRBD1	TRBJ1-1	few
CASSPAQGANYGYTF	TGTGCCAGCAGTCCGGCCCAGGGGGCTAACTATGGCTACACCTTC	TRBV12-3/TRBV12-4	TRBD1	TRBJ1-2	few
CASSFEGTGYNSPLHF	TGCGCCAGCAGCTTTGAAGGGACAGGGTATAATTCACCCCTCCACTTT	TRBV5-1	TRBD1	TRBJ1-6	.
CASSLAPGQTYEQYF	TGTGCCAGCAGCTTAGCTCCGGGACAGACCTACGAGCAGTACTTC	TRBV7-8	TRBD1	TRBJ2-7	.
CSARDSGVWAKNIQYF	TGCAGTGCTAGAGATAGCGGGGTATGGGCCAAAAACATTCAGTACTTC	TRBV20-1	TRBD2	TRBJ2-4	few
CATKITGTGIYEQYF	TGTGCCACAAAAATAACCGGGACAGGCATCTACGAGCAGTACTTC	TRBV19	TRBD1	TRBJ2-7	medium-sized
CASSIRPGNTEAFF	TGTGCCAGCAGTATCCGACCGGGGAACACTGAAGCTTTCTTT	TRBV27	.	TRBJ1-1	few
CASSSRRGWSYNEQFF	TGTGCCAGCAGTTCCCGGAGAGGGTGGTCCTACAATGAGCAGTTCTTC	TRBV28	.	TRBJ2-1	many
CASSQETGGHDYNEQFF	TGCGCCAGCAGCCAAGAAACGGGGGGGCACGACTACAATGAGCAGTTCTTC	TRBV4-3	TRBD2	TRBJ2-1	many
CASSPSLAYNEQFF	TGCGCCAGCAGCCCCTCCTTGGCCTACAATGAGCAGTTCTTC	TRBV5-1	.	TRBJ2-1	few
CSVEDHLLSYGYTF	TGCAGCGTTGAAGATCACCTACTTTCCTATGGCTACACCTTC	TRBV29-1	.	TRBJ1-2	many
CSASLTGGMLSEQYF	TGCAGTGCTAGCTTAACGGGGGGGATGTTGTCCGAGCAGTACTTC	TRBV20-1	TRBD2	TRBJ2-7	.
CASRGNRGYRETQYF	TGTGCCAGTAGAGGGAACAGGGGGTATCGGGAGACCCAGTACTTC	TRBV19	TRBD1	TRBJ2-5	few
CATSTQSDTQYF	TGTGCCACCAGCACACAATCAGATACGCAGTATTTT	TRBV15	.	TRBJ2-3	.
CASSSSMNTEAFF	TGTGCCAGCAGTTCTAGTATGAACACTGAAGCTTTCTTT	TRBV2	.	TRBJ1-1	.
CASSVAGVTDTQYF	TGTGCCAGCAGCGTAGCGGGCGTCACAGATACGCAGTATTTT	TRBV9	.	TRBJ2-3	few
CAISDQQIYEQYF	TGTGCCATCAGTGATCAACAGATCTACGAGCAGTACTTC	TRBV10-3	.	TRBJ2-7	few
CASSVRVSGANVPTF	TGTGCCAGCAGCGTAAGGGTATCTGGGGCCAACGTCCCGACTTTC	TRBV9	.	TRBJ2-6	.
CASNPPGGTGELFF	TGTGCCAGCAACCCCCCAGGAGGCACCGGGGAGCTGTTTTTT	TRBV14	.	TRBJ2-2	.
CAISEGHWTNQPQHF	TGTGCCATAAGTGAGGGACACTGGACCAATCAGCCCCAGCATTTT	TRBV10-3	.	TRBJ1-5	.
CAISVGGGSYEQYF	TGTGCCATCAGTGTCGGGGGGGGCTCCTACGAGCAGTACTTC	TRBV10-3	TRBD2	TRBJ2-7	many
CASSLRRDTDGYTF	TGTGCCAGCAGCCTTAGACGGGACACGGATGGCTACACCTTC	TRBV11-1	.	TRBJ1-2	.
CASSLGSLFGELFF	TGTGCCAGCAGCTTAGGAAGCCTCTTCGGGGAGCTGTTTTTT	TRBV13	.	TRBJ2-2	many
CASSRSGPYEQYF	TGTGCCAGCAGCCGCTCGGGACCCTACGAGCAGTACTTC	TRBV7-9	.	TRBJ2-7	.
CASSLGAAGAPTDTQYF	TGTGCCAGCAGCTTAGGGGCGGCGGGCGCTCCCACAGATACGCAGTATTTT	TRBV7-2	.	TRBJ2-3	few
CASSPLGVAGSGANVLTF	TGTGCCAGCAGTCCCCTAGGAGTAGCGGGCTCTGGGGCCAACGTCCTGACTTTC	TRBV6-5	TRBD2	TRBJ2-6	many
CASSARQAQETQYF	TGTGCCAGCAGTGCTAGACAGGCCCAAGAGACCCAGTACTTC	TRBV9	.	TRBJ2-5	.
CASSPVGRVGELFF	TGTGCCAGCAGTCCCGTCGGTAGGGTTGGGGAGCTGTTTTTT	TRBV27	.	TRBJ2-2	many
CASSQTSGGTDTQYF	TGTGCCAGCAGCCAGACTAGCGGGGGCACAGATACGCAGTATTTT	TRBV3-1	TRBD2	TRBJ2-3	.
CASSWTSGDYEQYF	TGTGCCAGCAGCTGGACTAGCGGGGACTACGAGCAGTACTTC	TRBV7-8	TRBD2	TRBJ2-7	.
CSVPPGLPLTEQFF	TGCAGTGTTCCCCCGGGACTACCTTTAACAGAGCAGTTCTTC	TRBV20-1	TRBD2	TRBJ2-1	many
CASRLSSGANVLTF	TGTGCCAGCAGACTAAGCTCTGGGGCCAACGTCCTGACTTTC	TRBV7-8	.	TRBJ2-6	many
CASSPSRDRGIQPQHF	TGTGCCAGCAGTCCCAGCCGGGACAGGGGGATCCAGCCCCAGCATTTT	TRBV12-3/TRBV12-4	TRBD1	TRBJ1-5	few
CASSPLEASGGAYEQYF	TGTGCCAGCTCACCACTCGAAGCTAGCGGGGGGGCTTACGAGCAGTACTTC	TRBV18	TRBD2	TRBJ2-7	.
CASSLPRTGESYGYTF	TGCGCCAGCAGCCTCCCCCGGACAGGGGAGAGCTATGGCTACACCTTC	TRBV4-1	TRBD1	TRBJ1-2	.
CASSDFVSLVHF	TGTGCCAGCAGTGATTTTGTGTCCCTCGTCCACTTT	TRBV2	.	TRBJ1-6	few
CSARTDYGYTF	TGCAGTGCTAGGACAGACTATGGCTACACCTTC	TRBV20-1	.	TRBJ1-2	many
CASSLSGTVNYGYTF	TGTGCCAGCAGCTTATCCGGGACAGTGAACTATGGCTACACCTTC	TRBV7-2	TRBD1	TRBJ1-2	.
CASSYSYGQRVNEKLFF	TGTGCCAGCAGTTACTCCTATGGGCAGCGGGTCAATGAAAAACTGTTTTTT	TRBV6-5	.	TRBJ1-4	few
CASSERRERDTQYF	TGTGCCAGCAGTGAACGAAGAGAGCGGGATACGCAGTATTTT	TRBV25-1	.	TRBJ2-3	few
CASSFGGPGEETQYF	TGCGCCAGCAGCTTCGGGGGGCCGGGTGAGGAGACCCAGTACTTC	TRBV5-1	.	TRBJ2-5	.
CASSLVLAGGNTQYF	TGCGCCAGCAGCTTGGTACTAGCGGGGGGGAATACGCAGTATTTT	TRBV5-1	TRBD2	TRBJ2-3	.
CASSYSAQGGNSPLHF	TGTGCCAGCAGTTACTCGGCACAGGGAGGGAATTCACCCCTCCACTTT	TRBV6-5	.	TRBJ1-6	few
CASSRGTNEKLFF	TGTGCCAGCAGCAGGGGAACTAATGAAAAACTGTTTTTT	TRBV7-8	.	TRBJ1-4	many
CASSLVARKETPEFF	TGTGCCAGCAGCCTGGTGGCGAGAAAGGAGACTCCCGAGTTCTTC	TRBV7-2	.	TRBJ2-1	.
CASSEERFYYEQYF	TGTGCCAGCAGTGAAGAGAGGTTCTACTACGAGCAGTACTTC	TRBV2	.	TRBJ2-7	.
CASSQASGRAGELFF	TGTGCCAGCAGCCAGGCTAGCGGGAGAGCCGGGGAGCTGTTTTTT	TRBV3-1	TRBD2	TRBJ2-2	.
CSARDRLGRDEQFF	TGCAGTGCTAGAGATAGGCTCGGGCGCGATGAGCAGTTCTTC	TRBV20-1	.	TRBJ2-1	many
CATSRDGQHSNQPQHF	TGTGCCACCAGCAGAGATGGTCAGCATAGCAATCAGCCCCAGCATTTT	TRBV15	.	TRBJ1-5	many
CASSQSGTDPYEQYF	TGCGCCAGCAGCCAATCCGGGACAGACCCCTACGAGCAGTACTTC	TRBV4-1	TRBD1	TRBJ2-7	.